Sequencing of this TCR beta chain was carried out in a study of OX40 agonist ivuxolimab in advanced cancers. For the study at large: Across the patients, intravenous ivuxolimab was delivered every 2 weeks at 0.01 to 10 mg/kg.

The CDR3 loop spans 13 amino acids. CDR1 SGHDT and CDR2 YYEEEE come from the germline V gene. V was clipped by 2 bases and J by 2 bases, with 7 bases between them. Here immunoSEQ multiplex PCR was the method, and the copy in TCRdb shows in-frame clones only, minus some. The table records about 29,000 clones, around nine tenths of them present only once. The rearrangement joins TRBV5-6 to TRBJ1-2, with a weak D call TRBD1 (6 bases). The TCR originated in an adult with an advanced solid tumor such as melanoma, head and neck, liver or kidney cancer. Sequenced here: CD4+ or CD8+ T cells sorted from blood, sampled in a trial of the OX40 agonist ivuxolimab. DNA for the CDR3: TGTGCCAGCAGCTTAGGGGGGAACTATGGCTACACCTTC. This codes for CASSLGGNYGYTF. The full variable domain, with the rest looked up from reference TRBV5-6 and TRBJ1-2, is DAGVTQSPTHLIKTRGQQVTLRCSPKSGHDTVSWYQQALGQGPQFIFQYYEEEERQRGNFPDRFSGHQFPNYSSELNVNALLLGDSALYLCASSLGGNYGYTFGSGTRLTVV.